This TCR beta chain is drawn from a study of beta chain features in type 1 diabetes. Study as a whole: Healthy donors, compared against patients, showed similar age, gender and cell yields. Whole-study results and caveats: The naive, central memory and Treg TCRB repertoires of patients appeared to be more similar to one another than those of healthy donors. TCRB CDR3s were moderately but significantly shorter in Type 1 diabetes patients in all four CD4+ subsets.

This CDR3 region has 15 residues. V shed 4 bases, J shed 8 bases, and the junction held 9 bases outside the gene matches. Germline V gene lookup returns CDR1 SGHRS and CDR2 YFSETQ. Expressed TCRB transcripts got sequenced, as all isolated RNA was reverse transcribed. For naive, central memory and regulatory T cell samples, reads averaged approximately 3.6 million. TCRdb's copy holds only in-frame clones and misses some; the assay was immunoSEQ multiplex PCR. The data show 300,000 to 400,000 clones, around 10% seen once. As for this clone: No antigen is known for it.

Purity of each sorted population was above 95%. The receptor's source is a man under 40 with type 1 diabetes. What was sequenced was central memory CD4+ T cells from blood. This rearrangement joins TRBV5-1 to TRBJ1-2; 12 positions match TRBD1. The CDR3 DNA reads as TGCGCCAGCAGCAGACCGGGACAGGGGGCCGGAGGCTACACCTTC. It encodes CASSRPGQGAGGYTF.